The 5 T cell receptor beta chains below were found in one sample sequenced in a study of human CD4 T cells and Enterobacteriaceae. Generated by immunoSEQ multiplex PCR, the TCRdb table keeps only in-frame clones and is missing some. Altogether roughly 28,000 clones are present, 65% to 85% being singletons, with the ten largest covering around 0.96%. All CD4+ cells other than CD45RA+CCR7+CD95- naive cells were sorted as memory, over 98% pure. The sequenced sample was memory CD4+ T cells from blood. These receptors originate from a human donor in good health.

The genes are TRBV29-1 and TRBJ1-4; the D gene is possibly TRBD1 (5 bases). Trimming stripped 4 bases from V and 8 bases from J, with 14 bases between. Looked up from germline, CDR1 is SQVTM and CDR2 is ANQGSEA. CDR3 length equals 13 residues. The CDR3 is CSVGLGLREKLFF. CDR3 nucleotide sequence: TGCAGCGTTGGTTTGGGACTGCGGGAAAAACTGTTTTTT.

The rearrangement joins TRBV10-1 to TRBJ2-2, with TRBD2 matching 12 bases. The CDR3 totals 18 residues. J gave up 0 bases and V 6 bases, and 8 bases lay outside the gene matches. Germline V gene lookup returns CDR1 WNHNN and CDR2 SYGVQD (reference sequence). CDR3 in amino acids: CASRRLAGDPSNTGELFF. The CDR3 DNA follows: TGCGCCAGCAGGAGACTAGCGGGAGACCCCTCGAACACCGGGGAGCTGTTTTTT.

V is TRBV29-1 and J is TRBJ1-3; 11 nucleotides match TRBD1. V lost 7 bases to trimming and J lost 4 bases; unmatched junction nucleotides: 12. The CDR3 sequence is 16 residues long. The germline gives CDR1 SQVTM, CDR2 ANQGSEA. The CDR3 DNA reads as TGCAGCGCCAAGAGCGGACAGGGGGCGGGCGGAAACACCATATATTTT. This gives the protein CSAKSGQGAGGNTIYF.

This chain links TRBV7-9 with TRBJ2-5; weak D call: TRBD2 (7 bases). CDR1 and CDR2 from the germline V gene are SEHNR and FQNEAQ (reference sequence). Deletions cut 8 bases from V and 5 bases from J, with 15 bases between. This CDR3 is built from 13 residues. CDR3 nucleotides: TGTGCCAGCCGTGGGGGGGCTCGGGAGACCCAGTACTTC. Translated: CASRGGARETQYF. Supplemented by reference TRBV7-9 and TRBJ2-5, the full variable domain reads DTGVSQNPRHKITKRGQNVTFRCDPISEHNRLYWYRQTLGQGPEFLTYFQNEAQLEKSRLLSDRFSAERPKGSFSTLEIQRTEQGDSAMYLCASRGGARETQYFGPGTRLLVL.

The chain joins TRBV7-9 to TRBJ2-6; perhaps TRBD1 as D (6 bases). CDR1 and CDR2 (germline): SEHNR, FQNEAQ (reference sequence). V gave up 1 base and J gave up 2 bases, with 6 bases separating them. The CDR3 is 15 residues long. The CDR3 loop reads CASSLEGAGANVLTF. The CDR3, as DNA: TGTGCCAGCAGCTTAGAGGGGGCTGGGGCCAACGTCCTGACTTTC.